This TCR beta chain emerged from a study of beta chain features in type 1 diabetes. All of the isolated RNA was reverse transcribed, so expressed TCRB transcripts were sequenced. The table came from immunoSEQ multiplex PCR; TCRdb's copy has only in-frame clones and leaves some out. The profile shows just over 450,000 clones, approximately 28% of them singletons. CDR1 and CDR2 from the germline V gene are SGHDN and FVKESK. This CDR3 contains 14 residues. V lost 0 bases and J 4 bases, leaving 9 bases between the germline ends. Sequenced material: naive CD4+ T cells from blood. The chain combines TRBV14 with TRBJ1-2; D is ambiguous. This TCR was recovered from a man between 18 and 29 years old in good health. The CDR3 region is CASSQDGYGYGYTF. As DNA, the CDR3 is TGTGCCAGCAGCCAAGACGGGTATGGCTATGGCTACACCTTC.